The 31 T cell receptor beta chains presented below share a single source sample, sequenced in a study of cytomegalovirus exposure and HLA in healthy donors. The PCR ran on 60 Vbeta and 13 Jbeta primers. Profiled with immunoSEQ multiplex PCR; TCRdb holds only in-frame clones, not every one. Of 160,000 or so clones in the sample, under 85% were seen once. Sequencing was done on a sample of PBMCs. The receptors shown here come from a woman aged 25 to 39 in good health and CMV-seronegative.

This clone was seen a few times. The chain recombines TRBV11-1 with TRBJ2-7, with a weak D call TRBD2 (5 bases). Trimming took off 5 bases at V and 7 bases at J, with 15 bases between the two ends. This CDR3 comprises 13 residues. Germline V gene data show CDR1 as SGHAT and CDR2 as FQDESV (reference sequence). The CDR3 sequence is CASSPRRGREQYF. CDR3 DNA sequence: TGTGCCAGCAGCCCCAGACGGGGAAGAGAGCAGTACTTC.

The CDR3 sequence: CASSLRAEAFF. CDR3 bases: TGTGCCAGCAGCTTACGCGCTGAAGCTTTCTTT. J is TRBJ1-1 and V is TRBV7-9; the D is unclear. Germline V gene lookup returns CDR1 SEHNR and CDR2 FQNEAQ (reference sequence). This CDR3 comprises 11 residues. Deletions cut 2 bases from V and 6 bases from J, with 4 bases between.

This chain connects TRBV6-5 to TRBJ1-2; D unresolved. Trimming took off 0 bases at V and 2 bases at J, with 7 bases between the two ends. This CDR3 has 14 residues. Germline V CDR1 and CDR2: MNHEY, SVGAGI. The CDR3 coding sequence is TGTGCCAGCAGTTACTCGGGCGGGAACTATGGCTACACCTTC. Translating it yields CASSYSGGNYGYTF.

J is TRBJ2-5 and V is TRBV18, with D perhaps TRBD1 (5 bases). V was clipped by 4 bases and J by 5 bases, with 11 bases between them. The CDR3 has 13 residues. From germline, CDR1 is KGHSH and CDR2 LQKENI. The CDR3 DNA reads TGTGCCAGCTCACAGGGGCCCCGTGAGACCCAGTACTTC. It translates to CASSQGPRETQYF.

This chain uses TRBV5-5 with TRBJ2-5, with D hard to call. Near its end, the DNA agrees better with TRBJ2-7, so the J call may be wrong. This CDR3 has 12 residues. CDR1 is SGHKS and CDR2 is YYEKEE in the germline V gene (reference sequence). CDR3 amino acids: CASSLGGYEQYF. DNA for the CDR3: TGTGCCAGCAGCTTGGGTGGTTACGAGCAGTACTTC.

The chain employs TRBV5-1 and TRBJ1-1; tentative D call: TRBD1 (6 bases). From germline, CDR1 is SGHRS and CDR2 YFSETQ. The germline V and J ends were trimmed by 6 bases and 5 bases, with 20 bases remaining between them. The CDR3 sequence is 15 residues long. CDR3 coding DNA: TGCGCCAGCAACCGGGGGGCGAATGAAGGGACTGAAGCTTTCTTT. Encoded protein: CASNRGANEGTEAFF.

This clone was counted only a few times. V and J are TRBV7-9 and TRBJ1-2, with D possibly TRBD1 on 5 matching bases. This CDR3 comprises 16 residues. Trimming left V 1 base short and J 4 bases short, with 16 bases between. Per the germline V gene, CDR1 is SEHNR and CDR2 is FQNEAQ (reference sequence). In DNA form, the CDR3 reads TGTGCCAGCAGCTTAGGGGTTTTGGGGCAGGCCTATGGCTACACCTTC. This gives the protein CASSLGVLGQAYGYTF.

CDR3 amino acids: CATSPGGGTQYF. The CDR3 DNA follows: TGTGCCACCTCTCCCGGGGGTGGCACGCAGTATTTT. The rearrangement links TRBV2 to TRBJ2-3; TRBD2 might be the D (6 bases). Trimming left V 10 bases short and J 9 bases short, with 17 bases between. Germline values: CDR1 SNHLY, CDR2 FYNNEI. This CDR3 region has 12 residues.

In nucleotides, the CDR3 is TGTGCCAGCAGCAAGGGACTAGAGGAGGGTGATGAGCAGTTCTTC. Protein product: CASSKGLEEGDEQFF. This chain links TRBV5-8 with TRBJ2-1; 8 bases are shared with TRBD2. The CDR3 length is 15 residues. V was pared by 4 bases and J by 8 bases, with 11 bases of the junction left unmatched. The germline gives CDR1 SGHTS, CDR2 YDEGEE.

This clone was seen more than once but under ten times. The chain couples TRBV28 to TRBJ2-3, with 7 bases identical to TRBD1. Germline assignment: CDR1 MDHEN and CDR2 SYDVKM. After removal of 5 bases from V and 4 bases from J, the junction contained 6 bases not matched to a gene. This CDR3 contains 14 residues. The CDR3 DNA reads as TGTGCCAGCAGTAGCCGACAGGGAGCAGATACGCAGTATTTT. It specifies CASSSRQGADTQYF.

The chain combines TRBV5-1 with TRBJ2-1, with 11 bases identical to TRBD2. The CDR3 sequence is 17 residues long. Germline V CDR1 and CDR2: SGHRS, YFSETQ. V gave up 1 base and J gave up 5 bases; unmatched junction bases: 8. Written as DNA, the CDR3 is TGCGCCAGCAGCTTGACTAGCGGGGGTTATAGGGACAATGAGCAGTTCTTC. It encodes CASSLTSGGYRDNEQFF.

The rearrangement joins TRBV19 to TRBJ1-5; weak D call: TRBD1 (6 bases). Germline V gives CDR1 LNHDA, CDR2 SQIVND (reference sequence). The CDR3 sequence is 16 residues long. The V end lost 3 bases, the J end lost 4 bases, and 16 bases lay between the germline ends. The CDR3 here is CASSIPPRQGNQPQHF. The CDR3 DNA reads as TGTGCCAGTAGTATCCCCCCCCGCCAGGGGAATCAGCCCCAGCATTTT.

As concerns this clone: Compared with germline, one end of the junction differs, possibly owing to a read error. The chain employs TRBV7-2 and TRBJ2-3; no firm D call. CDR3 length: 14 amino acids. Germline assignment: CDR1 SGHTA and CDR2 FQGNSA. CDR3 region: CASSLVEYTDTQYF. As DNA, the CDR3 is TGTGCCAGCAGTTTAGTGGAGTACACAGATACGCAGTATTTT.

The chain uses TRBV6-5 and TRBJ2-7, with 7 bases identical to TRBD1. This CDR3 has 14 residues. With V trimmed by 7 bases and J by 0 bases, 6 bases remained unmatched. Germline CDR1 MNHEY, CDR2 SVGAGI. CDR3 sequence: CASTIDRDSYEQYF. The CDR3 DNA follows: TGTGCCAGCACGATCGACAGGGACTCCTACGAGCAGTACTTC.

This clone has more than one count but fewer than ten. The rearrangement joins TRBV4-2 to TRBJ2-1; TRBD1 aligns across 10 bases. Germline CDR1 is LGHNA and CDR2 is YNFKEQ. This CDR3 region has 15 residues. The V and J ends lost 5 bases and 6 bases, in that order; junction bases with no gene match: 7. The CDR3 sequence is CASSYGTGARNEQFF. DNA for the CDR3: TGTGCCAGCAGCTACGGGACAGGGGCCCGCAATGAGCAGTTCTTC.

The J gene is TRBJ2-2, the V gene TRBV5-1; TRBD1 matches 10 bases. Trimming at V came to 1 base and at J to 3 bases, leaving 3 bases not matched to a gene. CDR3 length: 16 residues. Germline V gene sequence: CDR1 SGHRS, CDR2 YFSETQ. The CDR3 loop reads CASSLTGTGDTGELFF. CDR3 bases: TGCGCCAGCAGCTTGACGGGGACAGGGGACACCGGGGAGCTGTTTTTT.

The genes are TRBV7-9 and TRBJ1-1, with D perhaps TRBD1 (6 bases). Deletions cut 5 bases from V and 1 base from J, with 11 bases between. Germline CDR1 is SEHNR and CDR2 is FQNEAQ (reference sequence). The CDR3 totals 14 residues. Here the CDR3 reads CASSDGTRNTEAFF. The CDR3 bases are TGTGCCAGCAGCGACGGGACACGGAACACTGAAGCTTTCTTT.

This chain joins TRBV29-1 and TRBJ1-1; TRBD1 aligns across 8 bases. The V and J ends lost 7 bases and 1 base, in that order; junction bases with no gene match: 5. The CDR3 loop spans 13 amino acids. The germline V gene has CDR1 SQVTM and CDR2 ANQGSEA. CDR3 DNA sequence: TGCAGCGCCCGGACAGGGAAGAACACTGAAGCTTTCTTT. This encodes CSARTGKNTEAFF.

The DNA of the CDR3 is TGTGCCAGCAGACCCCGCCGGTTGCAGGGCCCCCTCAAATTGAACATTCAGTACTTC. Its protein is CASRPRRLQGPLKLNIQYF. This rearrangement joins TRBV28 to TRBJ2-4, with a possible D match to TRBD1 (5 bases). From germline, CDR1 is MDHEN and CDR2 SYDVKM. This CDR3 spans 19 amino acids. V was clipped by 6 bases and J by 7 bases, with 31 bases between them.

This clone has just a few counts. The chain couples TRBV5-1 to TRBJ1-4, with TRBD1 matching over 8 bases. The CDR3 totals 17 residues. Germline assignment: CDR1 SGHRS and CDR2 YFSETQ. Trimming took 2 bases from V and 8 from J; bases not matched to a gene: 14. CDR3 loop: CASSLTGGGTALEKLFF. The CDR3 DNA is TGCGCCAGCAGCTTAACAGGGGGTGGGACCGCCTTAGAAAAACTGTTTTTT.

The chain employs TRBV5-1 and TRBJ2-7, with 8 bases that match TRBD1. Germline V CDR1 and CDR2: SGHRS, YFSETQ. The CDR3 has 15 amino acids. V lost 0 bases to trimming and J lost 3 bases; unmatched junction nucleotides: 5. The CDR3 nucleotides read TGCGCCAGCAGCTTGGAAGGGACAGGCTACTACGAGCAGTACTTC. Amino acids: CASSLEGTGYYEQYF.

The chain joins TRBV7-6 to TRBJ1-3; TRBD1 matches 8 bases. With 3 bases clipped from V and 0 bases from J, the junction kept 4 bases outside the gene matches. The CDR3 covers 16 residues. CDR1 is SGHVS, CDR2 FNYEAQ, per germline. The DNA for the CDR3 is TGTGCCAGCAGCTTGGACAGGGTAGGCTCTGGAAACACCATATATTTT. As protein: CASSLDRVGSGNTIYF.

The chain recombines TRBV5-6 with TRBJ2-1; 7 bases are shared with TRBD1. Looked up from germline, CDR1 is SGHDT and CDR2 is YYEEEE. V was clipped by 0 bases and J by 9 bases; unmatched bases: 9. This CDR3 region has 15 residues. CDR3 region: CASSLGPNTGAEQFF. CDR3 DNA: TGTGCCAGCAGCTTGGGCCCTAATACAGGGGCTGAGCAGTTCTTC. The variable domain in full, with the rest retrieved from reference TRBV5-6 and TRBJ2-1, is DAGVTQSPTHLIKTRGQQVTLRCSPKSGHDTVSWYQQALGQGPQFIFQYYEEEERQRGNFPDRFSGHQFPNYSSELNVNALLLGDSALYLCASSLGPNTGAEQFFGPGTRLTVL.

This clone was picked up a small number of times. The chain joins TRBV7-8 to TRBJ1-1; 9 nucleotides match TRBD1. The trim removed 5 bases at V and 5 bases at J, leaving 6 bases unmatched. This CDR3 has 14 residues. CDR1 is SGHVS, CDR2 FQNEAQ, per germline. The DNA for the CDR3 is TGTGCCAGCAGCAAGGGACAGGGCCGGACTGAAGCTTTCTTT. Amino acid sequence: CASSKGQGRTEAFF.

This chain joins TRBV29-1 and TRBJ1-1; D ambiguous. V was trimmed by 6 bases and J by 1 base, leaving 12 bases between them. CDR1 and CDR2 (germline): SQVTM, ANQGSEA. CDR3 length equals 13 residues. The DNA for the CDR3 is TGCAGCGTAAACCGGGATCCGAACACTGAAGCTTTCTTT. Protein: CSVNRDPNTEAFF.

The rearrangement joins TRBV30 to TRBJ1-2; TRBD1 aligns across 8 bases. Germline V gene lookup returns CDR1 GTSNPN and CDR2 SVGIG (reference sequence). With 2 bases clipped from V and 8 bases from J, the junction kept 13 bases outside the gene matches. The CDR3 is made up of 15 amino acids. In nucleotides, the CDR3 is TGTGCCTGGAGTCAATCGGACAGGGAAGGGAAGGGCTACACCTTC. Translating gives CAWSQSDREGKGYTF.

The rearrangement uses TRBV5-1 and TRBJ2-1; 7 bases are shared with TRBD1. The J segment lost 5 bases and the V segment lost 1 base, leaving 6 bases of the junction unmatched. Germline-derived CDR1 and CDR2 are SGHRS and YFSETQ. The CDR3 is 15 residues long. CDR3 amino acids: CASSLSTGANNEQFF. The CDR3 DNA is TGCGCCAGCAGCTTGAGTACAGGGGCGAACAATGAGCAGTTCTTC.

This chain joins TRBV5-1 and TRBJ2-5; possibly TRBD2 for D (5 bases). The J call may be incorrect, as the DNA end agrees better with TRBJ2-7. In germline, CDR1 is SGHRS, CDR2 YFSETQ. There are 15 residues in the CDR3. CDR3 in DNA: TGCGCCAGCAGCTGGACTGGACTTATCTCCTACGAGCAGTACTTC. It specifies CASSWTGLISYEQYF.

The chain recombines TRBV15 with TRBJ1-3, with D unresolved. The CDR3 consists of 14 residues. Trimming shortened V by 1 base and J by 4 bases, and 8 bases separated the two germline ends. The germline CDR1 and CDR2 sequences are LNHNV and YYDKDF (reference sequence). The CDR3 region has the DNA TGTGCCACCAGCAGAGGCCTAGAAGGAAACACCATATATTTT. Encoded protein: CATSRGLEGNTIYF.

The chain joins TRBV30 to TRBJ1-5; TRBD1 aligns across 7 bases. The CDR3 is made up of 14 amino acids. With V trimmed by 2 bases and J by 6 bases, 7 bases remained unmatched. Germline-derived CDR1 and CDR2 are GTSNPN and SVGIG (reference sequence). The CDR3 loop is CAWSSDRAGQPQHF. The CDR3 bases are TGTGCCTGGAGTTCAGACAGGGCAGGTCAGCCCCAGCATTTT.

The gene calls are TRBV6-1 and TRBJ2-5; D is unresolved. The end of the DNA fits TRBJ2-7 better, so the J call may be wrong. CDR1 is MNHNS, CDR2 SASEGT, per germline. This CDR3 contains 11 residues. The CDR3 nucleotides are TGTGCCAGCTCTCCCCAATACGAGCAGTACTTC. Its protein product is CASSPQYEQYF.